The next 27 T cell receptor beta chains were all read from a single sample in a study of cytomegalovirus exposure and HLA in healthy donors. The primer mix had 60 Vbeta and 13 Jbeta primers. Sequencing used immunoSEQ multiplex PCR; TCRdb keeps in-frame clones, though not all of them. This table has 110,000 to 150,000 clones, 79% appearing once. The sequenced material came from PBMCs. The source is a female donor in good health and CMV-seronegative.

J is TRBJ2-3 and V is TRBV7-3; D might be TRBD2 (7 bases). V shed 1 base and J shed 6 bases, with 14 bases lying between them. There are 15 residues in the CDR3. In germline, CDR1 is SGHTA, CDR2 FQGTGA. Written as DNA, the CDR3 is TGTGCCAGCAGCTTAAGAGGGGGAGCGGGGGATACGCAGTATTTT. Protein product: CASSLRGGAGDTQYF.

The CDR3 protein is CAHGGQRSSYEQYF. The CDR3 coding sequence is TGTGCCCACGGGGGACAGAGGAGCTCCTACGAGCAGTACTTC. The chain is built from TRBV7-3 and TRBJ2-7, with D perhaps TRBD1 (7 bases). V lost 11 bases, J lost 0 bases, and 17 bases lay in between. Germline assignment: CDR1 SGHTA and CDR2 FQGTGA. This CDR3 has 14 amino acids.

V usage is TRBV6-6 and J usage is TRBJ1-6; tentative D call: TRBD1 (6 bases). Trimming cost V 0 bases and J 10 bases, with 13 bases left between them. This CDR3 has 15 residues. CDR1 is MNHNY and CDR2 is SVGAGI in the germline V gene (reference sequence). CDR3 loop: CASSYSGGGGSPLHF. CDR3 DNA sequence: TGTGCCAGCAGTTACTCGGGGGGGGGCGGGTCACCCCTCCACTTT.

The J gene is TRBJ1-1, the V gene TRBV27, with TRBD1 matching 7 bases. V shed 6 bases, J shed 0 bases, and the junction held 4 bases outside the gene matches. Germline CDR1 MNHEY, CDR2 SMNVEV (reference sequence). The CDR3 runs 14 residues. CDR3 coding DNA: TGTGCCAGCAGGTCGGGACAGCTGAACACTGAAGCTTTCTTT. Amino acids: CASRSGQLNTEAFF.

This clone was seen only a few times. The chain carries TRBV7-6 and TRBJ1-4; the match to TRBD1 covers 7 bases. V trimming: 6 bases; J trimming: 2 bases; junction bases outside the gene matches: 6. CDR1 is SGHVS, CDR2 FNYEAQ, per germline. This CDR3 has 15 amino acids. The chain's CDR3 is CASSSRGRTNEKLFF. The CDR3 DNA is TGTGCCAGCAGTAGTAGGGGGCGGACTAATGAAAAACTGTTTTTT.

The chain combines TRBV7-6 with TRBJ1-2, with 9 bases matching TRBD1. The CDR3 loop spans 15 amino acids. J was trimmed by 3 bases and V by 4 bases; bases with no gene match: 6. The germline V gene has CDR1 SGHVS and CDR2 FNYEAQ. The CDR3 DNA is TGTGCCAGCAGCTCCCGGGACAGGGAATACTATGGCTACACCTTC. It translates to CASSSRDREYYGYTF.

The genes are TRBV30 and TRBJ2-2; weak D call: TRBD1 (5 bases). Trimming took 0 bases from V and 3 from J, leaving 11 bases between them. The CDR3 loop spans 15 amino acids. Germline CDR1 and CDR2: GTSNPN and SVGIG (reference sequence). CDR3 region: CAWSVGSGYTGELFF. The CDR3 bases are TGTGCCTGGAGTGTAGGTTCAGGGTACACCGGGGAGCTGTTTTTT.

The chain joins TRBV7-2 to TRBJ1-1; a weak D match, TRBD1 (6 bases). Germline V CDR1 and CDR2: SGHTA, FQGNSA. The CDR3 is 13 amino acids. The V and J ends lost 7 bases and 5 bases respectively, with 14 bases between them. CDR3 in DNA: TGTGCCAGCAACTCCCGCACAGGGACTGAAGCTTTCTTT. This gives the protein CASNSRTGTEAFF. Full variable domain (missing parts from reference TRBV7-2 and TRBJ1-1): GAGVSQSPSNKVTEKGKDVELRCDPISGHTALYWYRQSLGQGLEFLIYFQGNSAPDKSGLPSDRFSAERTGGSVSTLTIQRTQQEDSAVYLCASNSRTGTEAFFGQGTRLTVV.

As to this clone: Other DNA sequences within the sample encode an identical CDR3. The rearrangement links TRBV7-9 to TRBJ2-3; D remains unclear. The CDR3 has 11 residues. Trimming removed 8 bases from V and 6 bases from J, with 9 bases in between. Germline CDR1 reads SEHNR; CDR2 reads FQNEAQ (reference sequence). Here the CDR3 DNA reads TGTGCCAGCTCCCTATCCGATACGCAGTATTTT. Its protein product is CASSLSDTQYF.

This CDR3 is CASSQSGYVGDTQYF. The CDR3 nucleotides are TGCGCCAGCAGCCAGTCAGGGTATGTGGGAGATACGCAGTATTTT. The V and J genes are TRBV4-3 and TRBJ2-3, with D perhaps matching TRBD1 (5 bases). The CDR3 has 15 amino acids. Trimming took 3 bases from V and 5 from J, leaving 15 bases between them. The germline V gene encodes CDR1 LGHNA and CDR2 YSLEER.

This clone turned up a few times. This chain joins TRBV6-1 and TRBJ2-3; 7 bases fit TRBD2. The CDR3 consists of 14 residues. Germline CDR1 is MNHNS and CDR2 is SASEGT. Trimming removed 10 bases from V and 1 base from J; junction bases left unmatched: 8. The CDR3 is CATLTSGGTDTQYF. The CDR3 DNA reads as TGTGCCACCCTAACCAGCGGGGGCACAGATACGCAGTATTTT.

With regard to this clone: One end of the junction varies from germline; a read error may be responsible. The V call is TRBV7-7, the J call TRBJ2-5, with TRBD1 matching 12 bases. The germline gives CDR1 SSHAT, CDR2 FNYEAQ (reference sequence). The CDR3 is 20 amino acids. This CDR3 reads CASRPGTGGWEVVRQETQYF. The CDR3 DNA sequence: TGTGCTAGCAGGCCCGGGACAGGGGGCTGGGAAGTGGTTCGCCAAGAGACCCAGTACTTC.

The chain links TRBV30 to TRBJ1-2; 10 bases match TRBD1. This CDR3 is built from 15 residues. Germline V gene data show CDR1 as GTSNPN and CDR2 as SVGIG (reference sequence). Germline trimming cut 4 bases from V and 4 bases from J; bases unmatched to any gene: 9. Here the CDR3 DNA reads TGTGCCTGGAAAGTTGGGGACAGGGGCTCCTATGGCTACACCTTC. As protein: CAWKVGDRGSYGYTF.

The V and J genes are TRBV10-3 and TRBJ1-1; no definite D call. The CDR3 loop spans 13 amino acids. Trimming shortened V by 0 bases and J by 8 bases, and 10 bases separated the two germline ends. Germline V gene sequence: CDR1 ENHRY, CDR2 SYGVKD. CDR3 sequence: CAISESAAGEAFF. In DNA, the CDR3 is TGTGCCATCAGTGAGTCAGCGGCCGGGGAAGCTTTCTTT.

V usage is TRBV7-2 and J usage is TRBJ1-1; D is perhaps TRBD1 (5 bases). Trimming pared 1 base from V and 6 bases from J, leaving 24 bases between. Looked up from germline, CDR1 is SGHTA and CDR2 is FQGNSA. This CDR3 is 18 amino acids long. DNA of the CDR3: TGTGCCAGCAGCTTAGACCATATGTGGGGCCTAGGAAGTCCTGAAGCTTTCTTT. Residues: CASSLDHMWGLGSPEAFF. The full variable domain, completed using reference TRBV7-2 and TRBJ1-1, is GAGVSQSPSNKVTEKGKDVELRCDPISGHTALYWYRQSLGQGLEFLIYFQGNSAPDKSGLPSDRFSAERTGGSVSTLTIQRTQQEDSAVYLCASSLDHMWGLGSPEAFFGQGTRLTVV.

This clone was observed a single time. J is TRBJ1-2 and V is TRBV5-1; TRBD1 matches 9 bases. CDR3 length equals 19 residues. The germline CDR1 and CDR2 sequences are SGHRS and YFSETQ. The J segment lost 2 bases and the V segment lost 4 bases, leaving 18 bases of the junction unmatched. The CDR3 reads CASSLYSGTGRGRNYGYTF. In DNA form, the CDR3 reads TGCGCCAGCAGCCTTTACTCCGGGACAGGGAGGGGAAGGAACTATGGCTACACCTTC.

V gene TRBV5-6 combines with J gene TRBJ2-3, with TRBD1 matching 7 bases. The germline gives CDR1 SGHDT, CDR2 YYEEEE. This CDR3 has 16 residues. After removal of 3 bases from V and 1 base from J, the junction contained 8 bases not matched to a gene. The CDR3, as DNA: TGTGCCAGCAGCTCGAGGTCCGGGACAGGCACAGATACGCAGTATTTT. It translates to CASSSRSGTGTDTQYF.

This chain links TRBV9 with TRBJ2-5; TRBD2 matches at 9 bases. The DNA end is more similar to TRBJ2-7, so the J call may be wrong. The CDR3 extends over 14 amino acids. Germline CDR1 SGDLS, CDR2 YYNGEE. The CDR3 protein is CASSASGRPYEQYF. The CDR3 DNA is TGTGCCAGCAGCGCAAGCGGGAGGCCCTACGAGCAGTACTTC.

The chain recombines TRBV5-1 with TRBJ2-7, with 12 bases fitting TRBD1. This CDR3 comprises 16 residues. With 1 base clipped from V and 5 bases from J, the junction kept 7 bases outside the gene matches. Per the germline V gene, CDR1 is SGHRS and CDR2 is YFSETQ. CDR3 sequence reads: CASSLTGGTGGDEQYF. In DNA, the CDR3 is TGCGCCAGCAGCTTGACTGGTGGGACAGGGGGCGACGAGCAGTACTTC. Supplemented by reference TRBV5-1 and TRBJ2-7, the full variable domain reads KAGVTQTPRYLIKTRGQQVTLSCSPISGHRSVSWYQQTPGQGLQFLFEYFSETQRNKGNFPGRFSGRQFSNSRSEMNVSTLELGDSALYLCASSLTGGTGGDEQYFGPGTRLTVT.

This clone turned up a few times. The chain combines TRBV4-3 with TRBJ2-3, with a tentative D call TRBD1 (6 bases). The CDR3 contains 16 residues. Trimming pared 4 bases from V and 4 bases from J, leaving 18 bases between. CDR1 and CDR2 from the germline V gene are LGHNA and YSLEER. The CDR3 spells CASSPRNRVEADTQYF. CDR3 coding DNA: TGCGCCAGCAGCCCGAGGAACAGGGTGGAGGCAGATACGCAGTATTTT.

The CDR3 nucleotides read TGTGCCAGCAGGGGGTTCCGGGACAGGGAATCTGGAAGGTTTGGCTACACCTTC. Translating gives CASRGFRDRESGRFGYTF. V gene TRBV27 combines with J gene TRBJ1-2; 9 positions match TRBD1. The CDR3 contains 18 residues. With V trimmed by 6 bases and J by 7 bases, 21 bases remained unmatched. The V gene's germline CDR1 is MNHEY and CDR2 SMNVEV (reference sequence).

V gene TRBV14 combines with J gene TRBJ2-3; D remains unclear. The V gene's germline CDR1 is SGHDN and CDR2 FVKESK. The CDR3 length is 14 residues. V was pared by 3 bases and J by 6 bases, with 13 bases between. DNA of the CDR3: TGTGCCAGCAGCCAGGCCCCTTCCCCGGATACGCAGTATTTT. Translating gives CASSQAPSPDTQYF. The complete variable domain, with remaining parts taken from reference TRBV14 and TRBJ2-3, reads EAGVTQFPSHSVIEKGQTVTLRCDPISGHDNLYWYRRVMGKEIKFLLHFVKESKQDESGMPNNRFLAERTGGTYSTLKVQPAELEDSGVYFCASSQAPSPDTQYFGPGTRLTVL.

The CDR3 spells CASSLRWPRGETQYF. In nucleotides, the CDR3 is TGTGCCAGCAGCTTGAGGTGGCCGCGGGGTGAGACCCAGTACTTC. This chain links TRBV7-8 with TRBJ2-5; D perhaps matches TRBD2 (6 bases). Trimming stripped 3 bases from V and 5 bases from J, with 16 bases between. This CDR3 is 15 amino acids long. CDR1 is SGHVS, CDR2 FQNEAQ, per germline. Variable domain in full (rest from reference TRBV7-8 and TRBJ2-5): GAGVSQSPRYKVAKRGQDVALRCDPISGHVSLFWYQQALGQGPEFLTYFQNEAQLDKSGLPSDRFFAERPEGSVSTLKIQRTQQEDSAVYLCASSLRWPRGETQYFGPGTRLLVL.

The gene calls are TRBV5-1 and TRBJ1-4; D gene unclear. Germline-derived CDR1 and CDR2 are SGHRS and YFSETQ. CDR3 length: 18 residues. The V end was cut by 1 base, the J end by 0 bases, with 16 bases between. The CDR3 is CASSLYSRRPATNEKLFF. In DNA, the CDR3 is TGCGCCAGCAGCTTGTATAGCCGCCGGCCAGCAACTAATGAAAAACTGTTTTTT.

J is TRBJ1-2 and V is TRBV4-3, with D possibly matching TRBD1 (6 bases). Between the trimmed V and J ends, which lost 0 bases and 5 bases, there was a span of 13 bases. The CDR3 loop spans 15 amino acids. CDR1 is LGHNA, CDR2 YSLEER, per germline. CDR3 bases: TGCGCCAGCAGCCAAGAGCTTCTCAGGGGTTATGGCTACACCTTC. It codes for CASSQELLRGYGYTF.

The V call is TRBV19, the J call TRBJ1-2, with D maybe TRBD1 (6 bases). Germline CDR1 is LNHDA and CDR2 is SQIVND (reference sequence). The V and J ends lost 0 bases and 2 bases respectively, with 10 bases between them. CDR3 length equals 15 residues. The chain's CDR3 is CASSIEWTANYGYTF. The CDR3 DNA reads as TGTGCCAGTAGTATAGAGTGGACAGCAAACTATGGCTACACCTTC.

The chain links TRBV19 to TRBJ1-1, with 7 bases aligning to TRBD1. V shed 8 bases, J shed 4 bases, and the junction held 13 bases outside the gene matches. Germline values: CDR1 LNHDA, CDR2 SQIVND (reference sequence). The CDR3 loop spans 15 amino acids. This chain's CDR3 is CASGRDSALGTEAFF. The CDR3 region has the DNA TGTGCCAGTGGAAGGGACAGTGCATTGGGCACTGAAGCTTTCTTT.